The clone carrying this T cell receptor beta chain was detected many times. Its antigen is unknown. The data were obtained in a study of T cells in Graves' hyperthyroidism and ophthalmopathy. Study details: Blood was drawn when the patient was first diagnosed and still untreated.

Study observations and caveats: Blood held most thyroid clonotypes expanded above 0.001 frequency. The model anticipated ophthalmopathy a median about six months pre-onset.

Researchers defined stable Graves' hyperthyroidism as no ophthalmopathy progression within 18 months. The CDR3 length is 12 residues. Germline V gene data show CDR1 as SGHAT and CDR2 as FQNNGV. V was cut by 0 bases and J by 10 bases, with 6 bases left in between. Using RNA transcripts as the source, TCR beta CDR3 regions were amplified. The study used the HTBI primer set for a first-round RT-PCR of the TCR CDR3. TCRdb called the multiplex PCR reads again in MiXCR, with one record for every CDR3 protein. Of roughly 300,000 distinct CDR3 sequences listed, roughly 14% are singletons. The source of this sequence is a woman in her 30s with Graves' hyperthyroidism. Material for sequencing was blood. The chain joins TRBV11-2 to TRBJ1-4; D remains unclear. CDR3 region: CASSLDVGKLFF. The CDR3 DNA follows: TGTGCCAGCAGCTTAGATGTTGGAAAACTGTTTTTT.